Listed here is a single T cell receptor (beta chain). The antigen is undetermined. The PCR was carried out with 60 Vbeta primers and 13 Jbeta primers. Only in-frame clones appear in the TCRdb table, and some are missing; sequencing was by immunoSEQ multiplex PCR. The data hold approximately 140,000 clones, with 70% to 80% observed a single time. This sample stems from a study of cytomegalovirus exposure and HLA in healthy donors. Background on the study: From donors who were HLA-typed, an early data release held around 85 million unique TCRs. Of over 300 genotyped donors, approximately 80% clustered with self-reported Caucasian donors. Study findings and constraints: Several of the most significant clusters appeared linked to common viral pathogens, based on a later analysis. With later analysis, a missense DCLRE1C variant became linked to TCR beta V- and J-gene trimming.

The CDR3 length is 14 residues. Germline V gene lookup returns CDR1 MNHEY and CDR2 SMNVEV (reference sequence). V lost 4 bases and J lost 1, with 9 bases in between. This clonotype originated in a human donor in good health. The V gene is TRBV27, the J gene TRBJ2-3; possibly TRBD1 for D (5 bases). Sequencing was done on a sample of PBMCs. CDR3 loop: CASSSPTGTDTQYF. The CDR3 DNA reads as TGTGCCAGCAGTTCCCCGACAGGCACAGATACGCAGTATTTT.